This T cell receptor beta chain was documented in a study of blood T cell repertoires in COVID-19. Germline-derived CDR1 and CDR2 are SGHDT and YYEEEE. The length of the CDR3 is 12 residues. Trimming took 0 bases from V and 11 from J, leaving 11 bases between them. Source study methods: Scientists estimated how many nucleated cells there were by amplifying reference gene primers. Measured with immunoSEQ multiplex PCR; TCRdb has only the in-frame clones, and not every one. V and J calls and clone size are copied from that table; D and trimming were computed from the DNA. The sample has 220,000 or so clones, about nine tenths seen once.

The clonotype originates from a man aged 55-75 years who had recovered from COVID-19. The sequencing input was peripheral blood. The gene calls are TRBV5-6 and TRBJ1-1; D remains unclear. CDR3 protein: CASSLEKVRAFF. The CDR3 region has the DNA TGTGCCAGCAGCTTGGAAAAGGTGCGGGCTTTCTTT.